The sequence of this TCR beta chain was determined in a study of T cells after yellow fever vaccination. The sample holds a few counts of this clonotype. What it binds is unknown. The germline gives CDR1 DFQATT, CDR2 SNEGSKA (reference sequence). This CDR3 is 14 amino acids long. With 5 bases removed from V and 2 bases from J, the gap between germline ends came to 15 bases. Study results and limitations: Post-booster reappearance was seen for most primary-vaccination clones (about 95% CD4, roughly 88% CD8).

Researchers made TCR cDNA using 5'RACE template switching, and this step added a universal primer site and UMIs. Using its own MiXCR run on the 5' RACE reads, TCRdb lists one record per CDR3 protein. In the table there are under 550,000 distinct CDR3 sequences, around a fifth of which are singletons. The sequence derives from a man younger than 35 who received the YFV17D yellow fever vaccine. The rearrangement uses TRBV20-1 and TRBJ2-5; D ambiguous. Sequencing was performed on PBMCs, taken roughly 20 days after the first yellow fever vaccination. The CDR3 DNA reads TGCAGTGCTCTGAAGCCGCCCGATCAAGAGACCCAGTACTTC. The encoded protein is CSALKPPDQETQYF.